Below, 24 T cell receptor beta chains from the same sample are listed, as sequenced in a study of shared clonotypes between healthy human individuals. Naive CD8 cells lacked CD45RO and underwent positive selection for CCR7, leaving out terminally differentiated effector memory CD45RA+ cells. Produced via immunoSEQ multiplex PCR; TCRdb's table is partial and in-frame only. The sample carries 2 million or so clones, 85% to 95% recorded once. The sequenced material came from naive CD8+ T cells sorted from blood. These receptors came from a man between 18 and 29 years old in good health.

The V and J genes are TRBV6-5 and TRBJ1-6; D gene ambiguous. The CDR3 sequence is 15 residues long. The V gene lost 5 bases and the J gene lost 0 bases, with 8 bases spanning the gap. Germline V lookup: CDR1 MNHEY, CDR2 SVGAGI. The CDR3 is CASSADFSYNSPLHF. CDR3 DNA: TGTGCCAGCAGTGCAGACTTCTCCTATAATTCACCCCTCCACTTT.

This chain joins TRBV9 and TRBJ2-7; TRBD1 or TRBD2 may be the D gene (5 bases each). V lost 0 bases and J 4 bases, leaving 14 bases between the germline ends. CDR1 SGDLS and CDR2 YYNGEE come from the germline V gene. This CDR3 contains 15 residues. The CDR3 DNA follows: TGTGCCAGCAGCGTAGGGGCCGGGACCCAGTACGAGCAGTACTTC. Protein sequence: CASSVGAGTQYEQYF.

The chain employs TRBV7-9 and TRBJ2-1; tentative D call: TRBD1 (6 bases). V lost 1 base and J 4 bases, leaving 11 bases between the germline ends. This CDR3 spans 15 amino acids. Germline-derived CDR1 and CDR2 are SEHNR and FQNEAQ (reference sequence). In DNA form, the CDR3 reads TGTGCCAGCAGCTTAGGACAGGAGTCATACAATGAGCAGTTCTTC. Translated: CASSLGQESYNEQFF.

The genes are TRBV28 and TRBJ2-5; 9 bases agree with TRBD2. Trimming removed 7 bases from V and 5 bases from J; junction bases left unmatched: 11. The CDR3 has 15 amino acids. Germline CDR1 MDHEN, CDR2 SYDVKM. The CDR3 spells CASTPGAGGYETQYF. For the CDR3, the DNA is TGTGCCAGCACTCCTGGGGCGGGGGGGTATGAGACCCAGTACTTC.

Regarding this clone: Additional DNA sequences in this sample encode the identical CDR3. The chain is built from TRBV27 and TRBJ2-7; the D gene is possibly TRBD2 (5 bases). The V gene's germline CDR1 is MNHEY and CDR2 SMNVEV (reference sequence). Trimming shortened V by 4 bases and J by 1 base, and 8 bases separated the two germline ends. This CDR3 region has 13 residues. The DNA of the CDR3 is TGTGCCAGCAGTTGGACTGGATCCTACGAGCAGTACTTC. This encodes CASSWTGSYEQYF.

This CDR3 is CASSPTLSYNEQFF. The DNA of the CDR3 is TGTGCCAGCAGCCCTACCCTCTCCTACAATGAGCAGTTCTTC. V is TRBV7-9 and J is TRBJ2-1; D uncertain. Trimming left V 5 bases short and J 0 bases short, with 8 bases between. The germline V gene encodes CDR1 SEHNR and CDR2 FQNEAQ (reference sequence). CDR3 length equals 14 residues.

This clone was seen only once. CDR3 nucleotides: TGTGCCAGCAGATGGGGGTATGAGCAGTTCTTC. Translated, it gives CASRWGYEQFF. J is TRBJ2-1 and V is TRBV11-2; D possibly uses TRBD1 or TRBD2 (5 bases each). Trimming took 6 bases from V and 8 from J, leaving 8 bases between them. CDR1 is SGHAT, CDR2 FQNNGV, per germline. The CDR3 loop spans 11 amino acids.

This chain joins TRBV27 and TRBJ1-5; TRBD1 might be the D (6 bases). The germline V gene has CDR1 MNHEY and CDR2 SMNVEV (reference sequence). CDR3 size: 15 residues. V lost 2 bases and J 3 bases, leaving 11 bases between the germline ends. Here the CDR3 DNA reads TGTGCCAGCAGTTTAGGGGGCTGGAACAATCAGCCCCAGCATTTT. It is translated as CASSLGGWNNQPQHF.

J is TRBJ1-3 and V is TRBV29-1; no clear D gene. This CDR3 comprises 11 residues. The V end lost 4 bases, the J end lost 8 bases, and 9 bases lay between the germline ends. In germline, CDR1 is SQVTM, CDR2 ANQGSEA. For the CDR3, the DNA is TGCAGCGTTGCAACCCTTGACACCATATATTTT. It codes for CSVATLDTIYF.

V usage is TRBV6-6 and J usage is TRBJ2-3, with 11 bases matching TRBD2. The CDR3 covers 16 residues. J lost 0 bases, V lost 6 bases, and 5 bases had no gene match. The germline V gene has CDR1 MNHNY and CDR2 SVGAGI (reference sequence). The CDR3, as DNA: TGTGCCAGCAGCATCCGACTAGCGGGGAGCACAGATACGCAGTATTTT. Translated, it gives CASSIRLAGSTDTQYF.

The V gene is TRBV19, the J gene TRBJ2-3; 13 bases map to TRBD2. The CDR3 is 18 residues long. V was clipped by 8 bases and J by 0 bases; unmatched bases: 11. Germline lookup yields CDR1 LNHDA and CDR2 SQIVND (reference sequence). Here the CDR3 DNA reads TGTGCCAGTTCCTTGGGACTAGCGGGGTGGGGTAGCACAGATACGCAGTATTTT. Translating gives CASSLGLAGWGSTDTQYF.

The genes are TRBV28 and TRBJ2-5; 8 bases line up with TRBD2. V lost 6 bases to trimming and J lost 5 bases; unmatched junction nucleotides: 8. Germline V lookup: CDR1 MDHEN, CDR2 SYDVKM. CDR3 length: 14 amino acids. The CDR3 DNA reads TGTGCCAGCAGATGGCAGGGACTAGGCGAGACCCAGTACTTC. Translating gives CASRWQGLGETQYF. Full variable domain (missing parts from reference TRBV28 and TRBJ2-5): DVKVTQSSRYLVKRTGEKVFLECVQDMDHENMFWYRQDPGLGLRLIYFSYDVKMKEKGDIPEGYSVSREKKERFSLILESASTNQTSMYLCASRWQGLGETQYFGPGTRLLVL.

V is TRBV5-1 and J is TRBJ2-7; 14 nucleotides match TRBD2. V was pared by 3 bases and J by 0 bases, with 8 bases of the junction left unmatched. Germline lookup yields CDR1 SGHRS and CDR2 YFSETQ. CDR3 size: 18 residues. CDR3 sequence reads: CASSSGLAGEVLSYEQYF. CDR3 nucleotide sequence: TGCGCCAGCAGCTCGGGACTAGCGGGAGAGGTCCTCTCCTACGAGCAGTACTTC.

This chain links TRBV7-9 with TRBJ1-1, with 10 bases matching TRBD1. This CDR3 is built from 15 residues. Germline CDR1 SEHNR, CDR2 FQNEAQ (reference sequence). Unmatched junction bases numbered 6, after V lost 5 bases and J lost 3 bases. The CDR3 nucleotides are TGTGCCAGCAGCCATGGACAGGGGGAGGACACTGAAGCTTTCTTT. This translates into CASSHGQGEDTEAFF.

This chain uses TRBV6-1 with TRBJ2-2; no definite D call. Trimming left V 1 base short and J 2 bases short, with 8 bases between. CDR1 and CDR2 from the germline V gene are MNHNS and SASEGT. This CDR3 region has 15 residues. This chain's CDR3 is CASSEVEHNTGELFF. The DNA for the CDR3 is TGTGCCAGCAGTGAAGTTGAACATAACACCGGGGAGCTGTTTTTT.

V and J are TRBV5-1 and TRBJ1-2; TRBD1 aligns across 8 bases. Germline loops: CDR1 SGHRS, CDR2 YFSETQ. With 4 bases clipped from V and 6 bases from J, the junction kept 11 bases outside the gene matches. This CDR3 is 15 amino acids long. The DNA for the CDR3 is TGCGCCAGCAGCCCCTCAGGGGGCAATGTGAATGGCTACACCTTC. It codes for CASSPSGGNVNGYTF.

The gene calls are TRBV19 and TRBJ2-1, with 8 bases that match TRBD2. Germline CDR1 LNHDA, CDR2 SQIVND (reference sequence). V lost 4 bases, J lost 4 bases, and 12 bases stayed unmatched. The CDR3 runs 17 residues. The CDR3 sequence: CASSTLETSAFYNEQFF. The CDR3 DNA reads TGTGCCAGTAGTACCCTGGAGACTAGCGCGTTTTACAATGAGCAGTTCTTC.

The CDR3 DNA follows: TGCGCCAGCAGCCAATCAGACAGGGACTTGTACGAGCAGTACTTC. This sequence encodes CASSQSDRDLYEQYF. V gene TRBV4-1 combines with J gene TRBJ2-7, with D maybe TRBD1 (7 bases). Trimming took off 2 bases at V and 4 bases at J, with 15 bases between the two ends. Germline lookup yields CDR1 MGHRA and CDR2 YSYEKL. CDR3 length: 15 amino acids.

The CDR3 DNA follows: TGTGCCAGCAGTTTATCGGACAGGGGTAACCAGCCCCAGCATTTT. This sequence encodes CASSLSDRGNQPQHF. The chain links TRBV28 to TRBJ1-5; 9 nucleotides line up with TRBD1. The CDR3 spans 15 residues. J lost 7 bases, V lost 1 base, and 5 bases had no gene match. The germline V gene encodes CDR1 MDHEN and CDR2 SYDVKM.

The gene calls are TRBV28 and TRBJ1-2; the D is unclear. The ends were cut back, 4 bases at V and 8 bases at J, with 14 bases in the middle. The CDR3 is made up of 13 amino acids. Looked up from germline, CDR1 is MDHEN and CDR2 is SYDVKM. The CDR3 DNA follows: TGTGCCAGCAGTTCCCTAAGGGAAACGGGCTACACCTTC. It codes for CASSSLRETGYTF.

This sequence joins TRBV7-9 and TRBJ1-3; D call uncertain. Trimming took off 2 bases at V and 4 bases at J, with 6 bases between the two ends. CDR3 size: 13 residues. CDR1 is SEHNR and CDR2 is FQNEAQ in the germline V gene (reference sequence). Here the CDR3 reads CASSLPSGNTIYF. Written as DNA, the CDR3 is TGTGCCAGCAGCTTACCATCCGGAAACACCATATATTTT.

The V and J genes are TRBV19 and TRBJ2-1; the match to TRBD2 covers 9 bases. Germline CDR1 LNHDA, CDR2 SQIVND (reference sequence). The CDR3 covers 15 residues. Trimming cost V 3 bases and J 5 bases; bases outside gene matches: 5. The CDR3 region is CASSIGAGGNNEQFF. DNA for the CDR3: TGTGCCAGTAGTATTGGAGCGGGAGGTAACAATGAGCAGTTCTTC.

About this clone: A junction boundary mismatches the germline segment, possibly from a read error. The J gene is TRBJ1-1, the V gene TRBV7-8; no clear D. CDR3 length equals 15 residues. Germline CDR1 SGHVS, CDR2 FQNEAQ. Written as DNA, the CDR3 is TGTGCCAGCAGCATAGCGGGCCAGCAATGGACTGAAGCTTTCTTT. Residues: CASSIAGQQWTEAFF.

This chain connects TRBV27 to TRBJ2-7; tentatively, D is TRBD1 (5 bases). Germline CDR1 MNHEY, CDR2 SMNVEV (reference sequence). CDR3 length equals 15 residues. V lost 2 bases, J lost 0 bases, and 11 bases lay in between. CDR3 region: CASSLAPTVSYEQYF. The CDR3 DNA reads as TGTGCCAGCAGTTTAGCCCCGACAGTCTCCTACGAGCAGTACTTC.